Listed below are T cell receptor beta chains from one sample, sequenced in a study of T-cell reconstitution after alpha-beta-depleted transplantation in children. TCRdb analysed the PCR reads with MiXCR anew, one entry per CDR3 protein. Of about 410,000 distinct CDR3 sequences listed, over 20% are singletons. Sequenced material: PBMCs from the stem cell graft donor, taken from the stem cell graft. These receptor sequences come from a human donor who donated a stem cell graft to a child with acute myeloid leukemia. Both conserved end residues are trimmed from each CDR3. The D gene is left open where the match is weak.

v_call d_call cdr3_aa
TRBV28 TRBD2 ASTPIGRGPFETNVLT
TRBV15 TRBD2 ATSRVAGGPYNEQF
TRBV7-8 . ASSKSRSGPSTDTQY
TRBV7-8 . ASSLTMGSYNEQF
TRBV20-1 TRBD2 SAKPSSGSSYNEQF
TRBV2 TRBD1 ASRDRINTGELF
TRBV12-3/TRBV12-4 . ASSPSWNEQF
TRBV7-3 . ASSPSGRVIDTQY
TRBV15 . ATATPNTGELF
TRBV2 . ASRNAPSGLWME
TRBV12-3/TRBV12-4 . ASRRGYEQY
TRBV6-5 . ASSYGGDSTYEQY